This T cell receptor (beta chain) was observed in a study of T-cell memory formation after mild COVID-19 (dated by TCRdb to the early 2020s). General notes on the study: TCR sequence clusters from the two donors were largely donor specific. Longitudinal TCRalpha and TCRbeta repertoire sequencing tracked T-cell clones expanding and contracting after mild COVID-19 in two donors. Two young, previously healthy adult volunteers, one female and one male, were included in the cohort.

In this sample, this clonotype turned up a few times. This clone's antigen is unknown. The record has no base qualities; no much larger clone is one base away. Including the terminal cysteine and phenylalanine, the CDR3 comprises 15 residues. Left in the record is the CDR3 DNA by itself, 45 bases read in frame from the first base. V lost 0 bases and J lost 3 bases; the stretch between them is 11 bases long. CDR1 SGHRS and CDR2 YFSETQ are derived from the germline V gene. TCRdb shows the sequencer as Illumina NovaSeq 6000. TCRalpha and TCRbeta cDNA libraries were built by 5'RACE with constant-segment primers, adding sample barcodes and unique molecular identifiers. Trizol reagent was used to extract RNA from every sample. The libraries were amplified in two PCR steps, and the second step added a second sample barcode and Illumina TruSeq adapters. Libraries were sequenced on an Illumina NovaSeq with 2 x 150 bp paired-end reads. On the study's bioinformatics: With migec v1.2.7, reads were demultiplexed and then collapsed into UMI-guided consensus sequences. Using mixcr v2.1.11, the UMI consensuses were aligned to TRA and TRB V and J templates and assembled into clonotypes. Expanded or contracted clonotypes were those called significant by both edgeR and NoisET, with noise models trained on biological replicates. For edgeR calls, the thresholds were a false discovery rate-adjusted p below 0.01 and a log2 fold-change of 1. PCA with hierarchical clustering of max-normalized trajectories of the 1000 most abundant clonotypes was used as exploratory dynamics analysis. The CD4 or CD8 phenotype of responding clones was assigned using the separately sequenced CD4+ and CD8+ repertoires. TCRdb passed the public sequencing reads through fastp at Q25 and MiXCR, retaining productive beta sequences. Identical CDR3 proteins give one entry, which carries the most common genes and DNA. It is TCRdb's table, rather than the study itself, that gives the V and J calls and clone size. This sample comprises under 450,000 distinct CDR3 sequences, around 20% of them detected only once. 21% of the sample is taken by the ten largest.

Ficoll-Paque density gradient centrifugation was used to isolate PBMCs. Here is what the overall study found, with its caveats: SARS-CoV-2 specificity of the second-wave clones peaking on day 37 was not confirmed. Contracting CD4+ clones were found mainly in CM and EM memory subsets, while CD8+ clones were enriched in EMRA. From day 15 to 85, contracting clones showed balanced CD4/CD8 phenotypes, whereas a second wave of clones that expanded from day 15 to 37 leaned towards CD4+. Some responding clones were detected in pre-infection memory, which suggested that pre-existing cross-reactive memory T cells had joined the SARS-CoV-2 response. Only a couple of mild cases were covered by the study, and larger cohorts that include severe cases with pre-infection samples were considered necessary.

The sequenced sample was PBMCs or a T cell subset sorted from them (not recorded which). The rearranged segments are TRBV5-1 and TRBJ2-3, with TRBD1 perhaps the D gene, on 6 matching bases. This clonotype was sampled from a man in his late teens or twenties who had mild COVID-19 (a few samples of this study predate the infection). The sample titles of this study are shuffled in the database, so cell type and time point are left out; the donor was told from shared clones. Here is the DNA: TGCGCCAGCAGCTTGGGGACAGTTATTACAGATACGCAGTATTTT. The translation is CASSLGTVITDTQYF.